One and the same sample provided the 3 T cell receptor beta chains below, sequenced in a study of regulatory T cells in long-lasting Graves disease. Time point defined: newly diagnosed GD, antithyroid drugs for less than 3 months. There was RNA extracted from PBMCs, and the TCR library was made from it. CDR3 regions were amplified by Arm-PCR using iRepertoire HTBI primers to build TCR beta libraries. TCRdb redid the calling of the multiplex PCR reads with MiXCR, one entry per CDR3 protein. Of approximately 400,000 distinct CDR3 sequences in the sample, approximately 15% were seen once. These data were also reused for a study on T cells in Graves' hyperthyroidism and ophthalmopathy.

This sample comprised peripheral blood mononuclear cells (PBMCs), obtained at new diagnosis, from a patient treated with antithyroid drugs. The origin of the receptors is a woman in her thirties or forties with Graves disease.

This clonotype was counted a few times. The chain joins TRBV6-2 or TRBV6-3 to TRBJ1-2; D possibly corresponds to TRBD1 (6 bases). V was trimmed by 3 bases and J by 0 bases, leaving 14 bases between them. The CDR3 is 16 residues long. The germline V gene has CDR1 MNHEY and CDR2 SVGEGT. CDR3 nucleotides: TGTGCCAGCAGTTATCTCAGGGGCCTAGCTAACTATGGCTACACCTTC. It yields the protein CASSYLRGLANYGYTF.

Many counts were recorded for this clonotype. The rearrangement links TRBV18 to TRBJ2-5, with D possibly matching TRBD2 (6 bases). With 0 bases removed from V and 2 bases from J, the gap between germline ends came to 13 bases. Germline-derived CDR1 and CDR2 are KGHSH and LQKENI. The length of the CDR3 is 16 residues. The CDR3 nucleotides are TGTGCCAGCTCACCACCGCTCCGGGGGTCTCAAGAGACCCAGTACTTC. This translates into CASSPPLRGSQETQYF.

In this sample, this clonotype turned up many times. The chain employs TRBV19 and TRBJ2-7; D might be TRBD1 (6 bases). V lost 0 bases, J lost 1 base, and 19 bases lay in between. This CDR3 has 18 residues. CDR1 is LNHDA, CDR2 SQIVND, per germline (reference sequence). In DNA form, the CDR3 reads TGTGCCAGTAGTATAGATTTCAGCGGACAGAAGCCTTCCTACGAGCAGTACTTC. Amino acids: CASSIDFSGQKPSYEQYF.